Below, 27 T cell receptor beta chains from the same sample are listed, as sequenced in a study of T cells in Graves' hyperthyroidism and ophthalmopathy. The source material, RNA transcripts, was used to amplify TCR beta CDR3 regions. With the HTBI primer set, the TCR CDR3 went through a first round of RT-PCR. One entry per CDR3 protein results from TCRdb running MiXCR on the multiplex PCR reads. The sample yields some 720,000 distinct CDR3 sequences, approximately 16% seen once. Sequencing used blood. These receptors were collected from a man aged 18 to 30 with Graves' hyperthyroidism.

There are a few counts of this clonotype. This sequence joins TRBV28 and TRBJ2-7, with 8 bases matching TRBD2. CDR1 is MDHEN, CDR2 SYDVKM, per germline. The CDR3 totals 13 residues. Trimming cost V 7 bases and J 4 bases; bases outside gene matches: 6. The DNA for the CDR3 is TGTGCCAGCACAAGCGGGAGTTTTTACGAGCAGTACTTC. This sequence encodes CASTSGSFYEQYF.

This clonotype was seen only a few times. The chain is built from TRBV4-1 and TRBJ1-1; the D is unclear. The germline CDR1 and CDR2 sequences are MGHRA and YSYEKL. The CDR3 is made up of 14 amino acids. Trimming stripped 0 bases from V and 6 bases from J, with 11 bases between. The CDR3 DNA reads as TGCGCCAGCAGCCAAGACGACCACGAACCTGAAGCTTTCTTT. It encodes CASSQDDHEPEAFF.

This clonotype appeared a few times. The chain uses TRBV5-1 and TRBJ2-7; TRBD2 matches 8 bases. Germline CDR1 and CDR2: SGHRS and YFSETQ. The CDR3 extends over 16 amino acids. V dropped 4 bases and J dropped 0; count of bases not matched to a gene: 9. The chain's CDR3 is CASSPTRRGGSYEQYF. The CDR3 nucleotides read TGCGCCAGCAGCCCAACCCGTCGGGGGGGCTCCTACGAGCAGTACTTC.

The table lists this clonotype with many counts. V gene TRBV29-1 combines with J gene TRBJ2-3, with unresolved D. The CDR3 has 13 amino acids. Trimming removed 1 base from V and 5 bases from J, with 10 bases in between. Germline CDR1 SQVTM, CDR2 ANQGSEA. The CDR3 DNA follows: TGCAGCGTTGAAGGCCCCACGGTAGATACGCAGTATTTT. Its protein is CSVEGPTVDTQYF.

This clonotype was seen ten or more times. The chain uses TRBV10-3 and TRBJ2-3; a weak D match, TRBD2 (5 bases). V was trimmed by 3 bases and J by 5 bases, leaving 12 bases between them. The CDR3 runs to 14 residues. Looked up from germline, CDR1 is ENHRY and CDR2 is SYGVKD. CDR3 residues: CAISDETRGDTQYF. In nucleotides, the CDR3 is TGTGCCATCAGTGATGAAACCCGGGGAGATACGCAGTATTTT.

The J gene is TRBJ2-7, the V gene TRBV6-1; D possibly corresponds to TRBD2 (6 bases). V shed 10 bases and J shed 5 bases, with 21 bases lying between them. CDR3 length: 14 amino acids. Germline V gene lookup returns CDR1 MNHNS and CDR2 SASEGT. The CDR3 nucleotides are TGTGCCACCGGGGGACTGCTTCCTTTGGACGAGCAGTACTTC. It yields the protein CATGGLLPLDEQYF.

This clonotype appeared a few times. The CDR3 is CASSVEGQGGNTDTQYF. The CDR3 bases are TGTGCCAGCAGCGTAGAAGGGCAGGGCGGAAACACAGATACGCAGTATTTT. V is TRBV9 and J is TRBJ2-3; D perhaps matches TRBD1 (5 bases). Germline-derived CDR1 and CDR2 are SGDLS and YYNGEE. Trimming left V 0 bases short and J 2 bases short, with 16 bases between. This CDR3 has 17 residues.

There are many counts of this clonotype. The chain has TRBV28 and TRBJ2-7, with D perhaps matching TRBD1 (5 bases). The germline V gene encodes CDR1 MDHEN and CDR2 SYDVKM. The CDR3 sequence is 12 residues long. Trimming took 4 bases from V and 5 from J, leaving 9 bases between them. CDR3: CASSYRFHEQYF. CDR3 in DNA: TGTGCCAGCAGTTACAGGTTCCACGAGCAGTACTTC.

The chain couples TRBV7-2 to TRBJ2-5; D possibly corresponds to TRBD2 (5 bases). CDR3 length equals 15 residues. Germline CDR1 SGHTA, CDR2 FQGNSA. V was clipped by 5 bases and J by 4 bases, with 17 bases between them. The CDR3 bases are TGTGCCAGCAGCCGTGACAACCACGGAGGAGAGACCCAGTACTTC. Translating it yields CASSRDNHGGETQYF.

This clonotype was picked up many times. The V call is TRBV6-1, the J call TRBJ1-5; D perhaps matches TRBD1 (5 bases). Germline loops: CDR1 MNHNS, CDR2 SASEGT. Trimming left V 5 bases short and J 6 bases short, with 8 bases between. CDR3 length: 12 amino acids. In DNA, the CDR3 is TGTGCCAGCAGTCCCGGGGCTCAGCCCCAGCATTTT. Translated, it gives CASSPGAQPQHF.

This clonotype was detected ten times or more. The gene calls are TRBV6-2 or TRBV6-3 and TRBJ1-1; D not certain. V was pared by 0 bases and J by 3 bases, with 8 bases between. This CDR3 is built from 14 residues. Per the germline V gene, CDR1 is MNHEY and CDR2 is SVGEGT. DNA for the CDR3: TGTGCCAGCAGTTACTCGCGACTGTACACTGAAGCTTTCTTT. Its translation is CASSYSRLYTEAFF.

This clonotype was found a few times. V usage is TRBV18 and J usage is TRBJ1-3; D is uncertain. The germline V and J ends were trimmed by 0 bases and 0 bases, with 9 bases remaining between them. This CDR3 has 16 residues. From germline, CDR1 is KGHSH and CDR2 LQKENI. Here the CDR3 DNA reads TGTGCCAGCTCACCACCTGGGGAGAGCTCTGGAAACACCATATATTTT. Translated, it gives CASSPPGESSGNTIYF.

The chain recombines TRBV7-9 with TRBJ2-1; TRBD1 agrees at 11 bases. The CDR3 runs 16 residues. V shed 5 bases, J shed 3 bases, and the junction held 6 bases outside the gene matches. CDR1 is SEHNR and CDR2 is FQNEAQ in the germline V gene (reference sequence). CDR3 loop: CASSHRDRGIYNEQFF. CDR3 bases: TGTGCCAGCAGCCACCGGGACAGGGGGATCTACAATGAGCAGTTCTTC.

The table lists this clonotype with a few counts. Its ends do not fully match the called genes, so a read error is possible. The chain combines TRBV5-1 with TRBJ2-2, with a possible D match to TRBD2 (6 bases). Looked up from germline, CDR1 is SGHRS and CDR2 is YFSETQ. The CDR3 runs to 14 residues. The CDR3 here is CASRLEGNTGELFF. For the CDR3, the DNA is TGCGCCAGCCGCTTGGAGGGGAACACCGGGGAGCTGTTTTTT.

This clonotype was counted ten times or more. The chain combines TRBV29-1 with TRBJ1-1; no clear D. Per germline, CDR1 SQVTM and CDR2 ANQGSEA. V was pared by 4 bases and J by 2 bases, with 5 bases between. CDR3 length: 11 residues. CDR3 DNA: TGCAGCGTTGCGAGAAACACTGAAGCTTTCTTT. Residues: CSVARNTEAFF.

This clonotype was recorded many times. The chain combines TRBV24-1 with TRBJ2-7; the D gene is possibly TRBD1 (5 bases). Germline V gene sequence: CDR1 KGHDR, CDR2 SFDVKD. This CDR3 has 15 amino acids. The V gene lost 5 bases and the J gene lost 0 bases, with 13 bases spanning the gap. CDR3 sequence reads: CATSGPYRSSYEQYF. The CDR3 DNA reads as TGTGCCACCAGTGGCCCGTACAGGAGCTCCTACGAGCAGTACTTC.

The count of this clonotype is one. The chain joins TRBV12-3 or TRBV12-4 to TRBJ2-1; D is perhaps TRBD2 (6 bases). The CDR3 totals 15 residues. V gave up 4 bases and J gave up 1 base, with 11 bases separating them. The CDR3 here is CASSSDGGSYNEQFF. In DNA, the CDR3 is TGTGCCAGCAGTTCCGACGGGGGTTCCTACAATGAGCAGTTCTTC.

There are many counts of this clonotype. This sequence joins TRBV7-9 and TRBJ1-2; D is perhaps TRBD1 (5 bases). This CDR3 is 15 amino acids long. The germline V gene encodes CDR1 SEHNR and CDR2 FQNEAQ (reference sequence). V lost 7 bases, J lost 4 bases, and 19 bases lay in between. CDR3 protein: CASNLGTANGYGYTF. DNA of the CDR3: TGTGCCAGCAACCTCGGGACCGCAAACGGCTATGGCTACACCTTC.

This clonotype has ten or more counts. This rearrangement joins TRBV9 to TRBJ2-1; tentatively, D is TRBD1 or TRBD2 (5 bases each). CDR1 is SGDLS and CDR2 is YYNGEE in the germline V gene. V shed 0 bases and J shed 2 bases, with 9 bases lying between them. CDR3 length: 15 residues. CDR3 sequence: CASSVDGDAYNEQFF. The CDR3 nucleotides are TGTGCCAGCAGCGTAGATGGGGACGCCTACAATGAGCAGTTCTTC.

J is TRBJ2-3 and V is TRBV6-2 or TRBV6-3; 12 bases are shared with TRBD1. The CDR3 sequence is 16 residues long. Germline V gives CDR1 MNHEY, CDR2 SVGEGT. V shed 7 bases and J 1 base; nucleotides not matched to a gene: 6. CDR3 sequence: CASIVGDRGRTDTQYF. As DNA, the CDR3 is TGTGCCAGCATTGTAGGGGACAGGGGGCGCACAGATACGCAGTATTTT.

The table lists this clonotype with many counts. The CDR3 here is CASIDAMNTEAFF. The CDR3 coding sequence is TGTGCCAGCATCGACGCCATGAACACTGAAGCTTTCTTT. The chain is built from TRBV12-3 or TRBV12-4 and TRBJ1-1; no firm D call. V shed 7 bases and J shed 0 bases, with 9 bases lying between them. CDR3 length equals 13 residues.

This clonotype was found many times. The chain recombines TRBV6-1 with TRBJ2-1; D is unclear. The CDR3 length is 16 residues. Germline V gene sequence: CDR1 MNHNS, CDR2 SASEGT. Trimming removed 8 bases at V and 0 bases at J, with 17 bases between. The CDR3 DNA sequence: TGTGCCAGCGGCGCGTTGGGTCAGAGCTCCTACAATGAGCAGTTCTTC. Translated, it gives CASGALGQSSYNEQFF.

This clonotype was seen more than once but under ten times. This chain joins TRBV29-1 and TRBJ2-5; tentative D call: TRBD1 (5 bases). Germline V gene data show CDR1 as SQVTM and CDR2 as ANQGSEA. V lost 6 bases and J lost 2, with 10 bases in between. The CDR3 contains 12 residues. This CDR3 reads CSVLPGQETQYF. CDR3 DNA: TGCAGCGTCCTACCAGGGCAAGAGACCCAGTACTTC. Full variable domain (remainder filled in from reference TRBV29-1 and TRBJ2-5): SAVISQKPSRDICQRGTSLTIQCQVDSQVTMMFWYRQQPGQSLTLIATANQGSEATYESGFVIDKFPISRPNLTFSTLTVSNMSPEDSSIYLCSVLPGQETQYFGPGTRLLVL.

In its sample, this clonotype was seen many times. The chain links TRBV6-6 to TRBJ1-5; D is possibly TRBD1 (5 bases). CDR3 length equals 16 residues. Trimming removed 2 bases at V and 1 base at J, with 12 bases between. The V gene's germline CDR1 is MNHNY and CDR2 SVGAGI (reference sequence). CDR3 in DNA: TGTGCCAGCAGTTACCTTGGGACGGGAAGCAATCAGCCCCAGCATTTT. Amino acid sequence: CASSYLGTGSNQPQHF.

The chain has TRBV5-8 and TRBJ2-1; D gene uncertain. Germline-derived CDR1 and CDR2 are SGHTS and YDEGEE. The CDR3 runs 16 residues. V lost 5 bases and J lost 0, with 15 bases in between. The CDR3 loop reads CASRSPSSSSYNEQFF. CDR3 sequence (DNA): TGTGCCAGCAGGTCCCCCAGCTCGAGCTCCTACAATGAGCAGTTCTTC.

This clonotype was seen many times. The chain recombines TRBV7-2 with TRBJ2-5; the D gene is possibly TRBD2 (5 bases). With 0 bases removed from V and 5 bases from J, the gap between germline ends came to 10 bases. Germline CDR1 is SGHTA and CDR2 is FQGNSA. The CDR3 length is 14 residues. CDR3 residues: CASSLAGVEETQYF. Written as DNA, the CDR3 is TGTGCCAGCAGCTTAGCGGGAGTGGAGGAGACCCAGTACTTC.

Of note for this clonotype: A much bigger clone sits one base away, suggesting this may be a read error. V and J are TRBV28 and TRBJ2-5, with D unresolved. Germline CDR1 reads MDHEN; CDR2 reads SYDVKM. The CDR3 consists of 12 residues. The CDR3 is CASSFGLETRYF. The DNA for the CDR3 is TGTGCCAGCAGTTTCGGTCTGGAGACCCGGTACTTC.